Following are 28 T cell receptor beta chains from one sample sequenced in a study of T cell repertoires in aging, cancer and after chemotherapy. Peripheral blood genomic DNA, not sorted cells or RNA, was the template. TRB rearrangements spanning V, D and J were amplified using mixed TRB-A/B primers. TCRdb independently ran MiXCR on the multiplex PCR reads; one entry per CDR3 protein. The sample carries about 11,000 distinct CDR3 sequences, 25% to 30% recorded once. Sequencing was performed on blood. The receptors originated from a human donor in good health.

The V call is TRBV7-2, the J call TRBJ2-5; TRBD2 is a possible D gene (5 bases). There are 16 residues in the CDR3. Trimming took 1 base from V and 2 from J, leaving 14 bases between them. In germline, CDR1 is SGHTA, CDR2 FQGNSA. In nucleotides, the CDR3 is TGTGCCAGCAGCTTAGGTTCTAGCATCGGGCAAGAGACCCAGTACTTC. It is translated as CASSLGSSIGQETQYF.

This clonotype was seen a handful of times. The CDR3 DNA reads TGTGCCAGCAGCTTAGGGACAGGGGACCCCCAGCATTTT. Protein sequence: CASSLGTGDPQHF. This chain joins TRBV7-2 and TRBJ1-5, with TRBD1 matching over 9 bases. J lost 10 bases, V lost 1 base, and 2 bases had no gene match. Germline V gene lookup returns CDR1 SGHTA and CDR2 FQGNSA. CDR3 length equals 13 residues.

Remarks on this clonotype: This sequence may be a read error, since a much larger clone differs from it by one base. The CDR3 loop is CASSPLLTGNYGYTF. The CDR3 bases are TGTGCCAGCAGCCCATTACTGACAGGGAACTATGGCTACACCTTC. This chain uses TRBV27 with TRBJ1-2; 7 nucleotides match TRBD1. This CDR3 comprises 15 residues. CDR1 and CDR2 from the germline V gene are MNHEY and SMNVEV (reference sequence). V shed 6 bases, J shed 2 bases, and the junction held 9 bases outside the gene matches.

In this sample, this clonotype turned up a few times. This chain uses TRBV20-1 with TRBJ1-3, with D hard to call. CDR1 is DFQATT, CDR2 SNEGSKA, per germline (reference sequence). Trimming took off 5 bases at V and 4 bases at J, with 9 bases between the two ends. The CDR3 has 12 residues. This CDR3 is CSASPTGNTIYF. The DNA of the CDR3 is TGCAGTGCTTCTCCGACCGGAAACACCATATATTTT.

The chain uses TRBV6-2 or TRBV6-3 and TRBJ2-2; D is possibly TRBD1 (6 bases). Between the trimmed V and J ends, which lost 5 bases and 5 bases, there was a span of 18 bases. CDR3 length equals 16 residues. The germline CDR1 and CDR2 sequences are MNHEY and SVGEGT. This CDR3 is CASSPNGQLGTGELFF. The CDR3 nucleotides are TGTGCCAGCAGTCCCAACGGACAGTTAGGGACCGGGGAGCTGTTTTTT.

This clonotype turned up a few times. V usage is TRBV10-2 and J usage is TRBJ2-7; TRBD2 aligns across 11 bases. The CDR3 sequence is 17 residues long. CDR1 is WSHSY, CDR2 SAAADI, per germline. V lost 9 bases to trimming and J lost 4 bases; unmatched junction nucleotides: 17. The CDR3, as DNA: TGCGCCAGTGGATCTGAGGTAGCGGGAGGGCCGGGGTACGAGCAGTACTTC. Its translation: CASGSEVAGGPGYEQYF.

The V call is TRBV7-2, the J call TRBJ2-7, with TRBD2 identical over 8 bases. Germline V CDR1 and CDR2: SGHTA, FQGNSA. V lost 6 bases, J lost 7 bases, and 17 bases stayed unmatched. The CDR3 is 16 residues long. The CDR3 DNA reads TGTGCCAGCAGGCCCTCGGCGGGGACTAGAACCCTGGAGCAGTACTTC. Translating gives CASRPSAGTRTLEQYF. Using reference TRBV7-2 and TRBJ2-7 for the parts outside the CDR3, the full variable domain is GAGVSQSPSNKVTEKGKDVELRCDPISGHTALYWYRQSLGQGLEFLIYFQGNSAPDKSGLPSDRFSAERTGGSVSTLTIQRTQQEDSAVYLCASRPSAGTRTLEQYFGPGTRLTVT.

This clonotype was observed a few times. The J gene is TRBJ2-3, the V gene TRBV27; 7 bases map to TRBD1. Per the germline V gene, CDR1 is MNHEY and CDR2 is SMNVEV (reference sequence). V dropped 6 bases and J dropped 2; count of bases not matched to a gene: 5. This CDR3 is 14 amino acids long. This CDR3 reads CASRSGQYTDTQYF. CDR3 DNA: TGTGCCAGCAGATCGGGACAGTACACAGATACGCAGTATTTT.

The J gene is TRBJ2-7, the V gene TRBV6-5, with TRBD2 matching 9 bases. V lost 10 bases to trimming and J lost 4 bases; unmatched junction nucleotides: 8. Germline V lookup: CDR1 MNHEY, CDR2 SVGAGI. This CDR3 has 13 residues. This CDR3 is CATLSGSGYEQYF. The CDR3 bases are TGTGCCACCCTTAGCGGGAGCGGTTACGAGCAGTACTTC.

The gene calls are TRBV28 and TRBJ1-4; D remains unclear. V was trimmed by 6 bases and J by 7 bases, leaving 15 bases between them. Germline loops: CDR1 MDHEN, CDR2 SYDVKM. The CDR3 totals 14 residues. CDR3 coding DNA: TGTGCCAGCAGCCTGGTAAGGGCGTTTGAAAAACTGTTTTTT. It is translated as CASSLVRAFEKLFF.

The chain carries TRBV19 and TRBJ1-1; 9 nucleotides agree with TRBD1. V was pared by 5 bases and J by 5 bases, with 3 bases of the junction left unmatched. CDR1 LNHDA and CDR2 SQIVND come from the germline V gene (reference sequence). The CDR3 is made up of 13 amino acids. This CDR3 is CASSGDRATEAFF. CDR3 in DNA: TGTGCCAGTAGTGGGGACAGGGCTACTGAAGCTTTCTTT.

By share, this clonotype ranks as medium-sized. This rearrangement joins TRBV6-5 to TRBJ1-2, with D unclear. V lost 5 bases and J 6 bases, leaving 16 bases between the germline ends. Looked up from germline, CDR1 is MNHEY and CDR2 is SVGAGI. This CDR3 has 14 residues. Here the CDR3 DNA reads TGTGCCAGCAGTCCCTCCAATCGGCCCCATGGCTACACCTTC. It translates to CASSPSNRPHGYTF.

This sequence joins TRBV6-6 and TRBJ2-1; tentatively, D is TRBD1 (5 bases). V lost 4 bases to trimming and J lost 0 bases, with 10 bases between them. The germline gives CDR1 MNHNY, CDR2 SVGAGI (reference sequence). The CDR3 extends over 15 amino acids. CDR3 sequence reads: CASSSQESSYNEQFF. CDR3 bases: TGTGCCAGCAGTTCACAGGAGAGCTCCTACAATGAGCAGTTCTTC.

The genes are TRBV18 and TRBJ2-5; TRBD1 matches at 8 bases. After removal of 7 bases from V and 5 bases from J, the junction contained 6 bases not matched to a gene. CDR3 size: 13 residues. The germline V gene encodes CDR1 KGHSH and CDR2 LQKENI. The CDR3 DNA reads TGTGCCAGCTTATCGGACAGGGAGGAGACCCAGTACTTC. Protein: CASLSDREETQYF.

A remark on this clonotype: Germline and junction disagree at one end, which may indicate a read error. Here the CDR3 DNA reads TGCCTGACGGCGGAGCCGGGTTTAGGTACGCAGTATTTT. Amino acid sequence: CLTAEPGLGTQYF. This chain joins TRBV7-2 and TRBJ2-3; D unresolved. The CDR3 contains 13 residues. Germline V gives CDR1 SGHTA, CDR2 FQGNSA.

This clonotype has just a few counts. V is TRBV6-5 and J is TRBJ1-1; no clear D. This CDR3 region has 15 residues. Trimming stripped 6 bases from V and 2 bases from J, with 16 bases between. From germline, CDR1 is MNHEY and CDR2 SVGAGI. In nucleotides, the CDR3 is TGTGCCAGCAGGCTTCACCGGGCCCCCAACACTGAAGCTTTCTTT. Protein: CASRLHRAPNTEAFF.

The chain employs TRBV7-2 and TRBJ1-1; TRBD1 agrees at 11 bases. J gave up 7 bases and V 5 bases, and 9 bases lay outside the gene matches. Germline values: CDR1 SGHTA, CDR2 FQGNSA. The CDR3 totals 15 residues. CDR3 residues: CASSGTGTGGFEAFF. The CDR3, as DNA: TGTGCCAGCAGCGGGACCGGGACAGGGGGATTTGAAGCTTTCTTT.

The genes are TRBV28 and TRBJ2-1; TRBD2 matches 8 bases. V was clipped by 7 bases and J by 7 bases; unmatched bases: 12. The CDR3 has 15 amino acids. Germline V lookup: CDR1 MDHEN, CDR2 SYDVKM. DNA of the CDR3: TGTGCCAGCAAAGACGGGAGGGCAGTTGGGAATGAGCAGTTCTTC. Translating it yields CASKDGRAVGNEQFF.

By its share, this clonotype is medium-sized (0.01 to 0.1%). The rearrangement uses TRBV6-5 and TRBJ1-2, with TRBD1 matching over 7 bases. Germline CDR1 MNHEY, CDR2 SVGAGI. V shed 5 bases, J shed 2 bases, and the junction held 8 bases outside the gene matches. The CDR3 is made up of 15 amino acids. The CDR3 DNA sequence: TGTGCCAGCAGTCCAGGCTTGGGACAGAACTATGGCTACACCTTC. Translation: CASSPGLGQNYGYTF.

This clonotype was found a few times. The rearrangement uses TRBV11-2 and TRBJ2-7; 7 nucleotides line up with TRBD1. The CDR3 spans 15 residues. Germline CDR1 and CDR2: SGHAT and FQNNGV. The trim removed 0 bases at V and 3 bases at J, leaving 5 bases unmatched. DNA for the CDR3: TGTGCCAGCAGCTTAGAGGGACAGAGCTTCTACGAGCAGTACTTC. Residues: CASSLEGQSFYEQYF.

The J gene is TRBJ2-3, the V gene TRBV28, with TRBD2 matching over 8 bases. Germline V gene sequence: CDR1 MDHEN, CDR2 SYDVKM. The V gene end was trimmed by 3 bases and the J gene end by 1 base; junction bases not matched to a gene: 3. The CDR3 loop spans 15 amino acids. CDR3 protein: CASSFPAGGTDTQYF. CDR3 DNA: TGTGCCAGCAGTTTCCCAGCGGGGGGCACAGATACGCAGTATTTT.

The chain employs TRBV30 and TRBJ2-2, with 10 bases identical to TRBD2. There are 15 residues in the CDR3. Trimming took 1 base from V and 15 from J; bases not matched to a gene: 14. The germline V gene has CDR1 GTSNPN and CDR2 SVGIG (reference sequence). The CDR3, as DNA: TGTGCCTGGAGTGCCCGACTAGCGGGTGGAGGCTCGATGTTTTTT. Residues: CAWSARLAGGGSMFF.

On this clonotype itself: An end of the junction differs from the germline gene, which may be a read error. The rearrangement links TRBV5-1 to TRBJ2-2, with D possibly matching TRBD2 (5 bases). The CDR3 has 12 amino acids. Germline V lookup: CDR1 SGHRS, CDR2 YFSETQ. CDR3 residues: CASRLNTGELIF. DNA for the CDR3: TGTGCCAGCAGATTGAACACCGGGGAGCTGATTTTT.

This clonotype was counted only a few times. In DNA, the CDR3 is TGTGCCAGCAGCCCAAGGACAGGCGATCAGCCCCAGCATTTT. Translation: CASSPRTGDQPQHF. This chain connects TRBV12-3 or TRBV12-4 to TRBJ1-5; TRBD1 agrees at 7 bases. The CDR3 length is 14 residues. Trimming cost V 6 bases and J 5 bases; bases outside gene matches: 7.

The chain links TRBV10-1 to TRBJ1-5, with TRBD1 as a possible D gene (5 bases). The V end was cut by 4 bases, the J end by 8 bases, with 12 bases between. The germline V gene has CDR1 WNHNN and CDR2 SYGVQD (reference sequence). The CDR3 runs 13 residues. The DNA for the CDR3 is TGCGCCAGCAGTGGCACCGGGGGGGAGCCCCAGCATTTT. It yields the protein CASSGTGGEPQHF.

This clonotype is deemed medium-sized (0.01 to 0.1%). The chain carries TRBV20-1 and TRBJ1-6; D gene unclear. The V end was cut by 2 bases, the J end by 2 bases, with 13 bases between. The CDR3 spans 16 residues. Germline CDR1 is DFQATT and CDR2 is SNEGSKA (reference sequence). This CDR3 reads CSARPDVGPYNSPLHF. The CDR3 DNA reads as TGCAGTGCTAGACCCGACGTTGGCCCCTATAATTCACCCCTCCACTTT.

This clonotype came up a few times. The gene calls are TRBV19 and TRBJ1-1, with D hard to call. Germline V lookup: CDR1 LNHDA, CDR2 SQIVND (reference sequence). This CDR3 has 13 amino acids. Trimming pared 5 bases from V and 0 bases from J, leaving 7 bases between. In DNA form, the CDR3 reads TGTGCCAGTAGTCCCCTGGTGAACACTGAAGCTTTCTTT. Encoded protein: CASSPLVNTEAFF.

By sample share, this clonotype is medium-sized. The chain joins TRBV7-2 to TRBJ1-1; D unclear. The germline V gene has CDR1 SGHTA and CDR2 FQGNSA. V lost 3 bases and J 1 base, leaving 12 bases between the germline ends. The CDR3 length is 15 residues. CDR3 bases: TGTGCCAGCAGCTTCGGCGGAGGCGAGAACACTGAAGCTTTCTTT. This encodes CASSFGGGENTEAFF.